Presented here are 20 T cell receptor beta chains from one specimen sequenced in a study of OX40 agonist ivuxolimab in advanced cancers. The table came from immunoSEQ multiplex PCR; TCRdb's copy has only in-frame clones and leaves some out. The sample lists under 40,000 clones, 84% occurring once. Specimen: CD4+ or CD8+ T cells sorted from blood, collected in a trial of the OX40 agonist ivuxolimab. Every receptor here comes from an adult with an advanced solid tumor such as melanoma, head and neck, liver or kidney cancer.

The DNA for the CDR3 is TGTGCCAGTAGTACCTCTAGCGGGGTTCGGAATGAGCAGTTCTTC. Encoded protein: CASSTSSGVRNEQFF. This chain joins TRBV19 and TRBJ2-1; 9 bases are a match to TRBD2. Germline V lookup: CDR1 LNHDA, CDR2 SQIVND (reference sequence). The CDR3 is 15 residues long. V trimming: 4 bases; J trimming: 7 bases; junction bases outside the gene matches: 8.

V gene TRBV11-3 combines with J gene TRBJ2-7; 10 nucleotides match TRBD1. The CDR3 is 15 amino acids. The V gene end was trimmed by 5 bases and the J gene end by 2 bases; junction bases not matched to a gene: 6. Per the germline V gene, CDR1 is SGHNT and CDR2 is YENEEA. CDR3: CASSTGQGEAYEQYF. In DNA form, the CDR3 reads TGTGCCAGCAGCACCGGACAGGGGGAGGCCTACGAGCAGTACTTC.

CDR3: CASSLARTESGNTIYF. CDR3 bases: TGTGCCAGCAGCCTCGCCAGGACAGAATCAGGAAACACCATATATTTT. The rearrangement links TRBV11-3 to TRBJ1-3; tentatively, D is TRBD1 (6 bases). Trimming took 5 bases from V and 4 from J, leaving 18 bases between them. Per germline, CDR1 SGHNT and CDR2 YENEEA. The CDR3 covers 16 residues. The full variable domain, completed using reference TRBV11-3 and TRBJ1-3, is EAGVVQSPRYKIIEKKQPVAFWCNPISGHNTLYWYLQNLGQGPELLIRYENEEAVDDSQLPKDRFSAERLKGVDSTLKIQPAELGDSAVYLCASSLARTESGNTIYFGEGSWLTVV.

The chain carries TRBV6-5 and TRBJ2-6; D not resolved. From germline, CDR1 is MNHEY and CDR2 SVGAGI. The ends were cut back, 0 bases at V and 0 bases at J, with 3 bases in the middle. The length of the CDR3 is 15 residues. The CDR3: CASSYSYSGANVLTF. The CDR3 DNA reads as TGTGCCAGCAGTTACTCGTACTCTGGGGCCAACGTCCTGACTTTC.

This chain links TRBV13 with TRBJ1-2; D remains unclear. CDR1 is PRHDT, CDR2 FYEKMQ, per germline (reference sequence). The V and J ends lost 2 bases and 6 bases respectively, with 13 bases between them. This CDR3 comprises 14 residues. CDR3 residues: CASSLRKSPDGYTF. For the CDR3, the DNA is TGTGCCAGCAGCTTACGAAAATCTCCGGATGGCTACACCTTC. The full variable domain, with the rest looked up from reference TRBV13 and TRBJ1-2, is AAGVIQSPRHLIKEKRETATLKCYPIPRHDTVYWYQQGPGQDPQFLISFYEKMQSDKGSIPDRFSAQQFSDYHSELNMSSLELGDSALYFCASSLRKSPDGYTFGSGTRLTVV.

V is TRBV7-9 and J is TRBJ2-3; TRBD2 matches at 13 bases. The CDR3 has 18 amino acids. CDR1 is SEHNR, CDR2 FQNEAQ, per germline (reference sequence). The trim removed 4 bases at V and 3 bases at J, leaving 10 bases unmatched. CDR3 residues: CASSSRLAGGGVTDTQYF. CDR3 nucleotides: TGTGCCAGCAGCTCTCGACTAGCGGGAGGAGGGGTAACAGATACGCAGTATTTT.

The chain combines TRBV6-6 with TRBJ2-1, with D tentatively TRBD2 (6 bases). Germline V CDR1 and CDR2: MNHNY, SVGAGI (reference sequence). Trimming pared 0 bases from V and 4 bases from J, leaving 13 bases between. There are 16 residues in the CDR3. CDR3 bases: TGTGCCAGCAGTTACTCGATGGGCGGGGATTACAATGAGCAGTTCTTC. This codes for CASSYSMGGDYNEQFF.

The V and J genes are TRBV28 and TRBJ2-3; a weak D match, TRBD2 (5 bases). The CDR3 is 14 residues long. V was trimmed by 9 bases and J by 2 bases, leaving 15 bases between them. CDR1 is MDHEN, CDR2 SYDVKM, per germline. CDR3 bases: TGTGCCAGTTTAGAAGGACTTCACACAGATACGCAGTATTTT. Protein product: CASLEGLHTDTQYF.

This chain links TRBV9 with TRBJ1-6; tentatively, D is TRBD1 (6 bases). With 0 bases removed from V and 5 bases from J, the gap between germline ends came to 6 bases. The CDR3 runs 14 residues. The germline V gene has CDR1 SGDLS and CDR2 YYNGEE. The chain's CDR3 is CASSVAGDNSPLHF. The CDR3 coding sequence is TGTGCCAGCAGCGTAGCAGGGGATAATTCACCCCTCCACTTT. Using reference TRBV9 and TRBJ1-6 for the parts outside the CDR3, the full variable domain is DSGVTQTPKHLITATGQRVTLRCSPRSGDLSVYWYQQSLDQGLQFLIQYYNGEERAKGNILERFSAQQFPDLHSELNLSSLELGDSALYFCASSVAGDNSPLHFGNGTRLTVT.

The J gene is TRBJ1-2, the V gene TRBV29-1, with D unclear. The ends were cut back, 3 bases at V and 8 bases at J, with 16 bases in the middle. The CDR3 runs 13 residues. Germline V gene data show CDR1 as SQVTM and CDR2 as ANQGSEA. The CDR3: CSVDYTKVGGYTF. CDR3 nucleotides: TGCAGCGTTGACTATACAAAAGTGGGCGGCTACACCTTC.

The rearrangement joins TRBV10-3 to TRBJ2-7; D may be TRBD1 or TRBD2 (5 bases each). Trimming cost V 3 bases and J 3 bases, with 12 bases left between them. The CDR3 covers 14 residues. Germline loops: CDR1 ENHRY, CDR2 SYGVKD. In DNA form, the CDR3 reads TGTGCCATCAGTGATGGGAAGGGGAGCTACGAGCAGTACTTC. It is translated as CAISDGKGSYEQYF.

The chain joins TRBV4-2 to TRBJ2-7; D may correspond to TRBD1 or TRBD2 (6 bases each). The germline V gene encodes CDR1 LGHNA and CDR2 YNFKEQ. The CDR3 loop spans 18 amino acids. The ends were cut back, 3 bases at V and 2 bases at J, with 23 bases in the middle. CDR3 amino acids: CASSQPDWGQGLPYEQYF. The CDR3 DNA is TGTGCCAGCAGCCAGCCCGACTGGGGGCAGGGACTTCCCTACGAGCAGTACTTC.

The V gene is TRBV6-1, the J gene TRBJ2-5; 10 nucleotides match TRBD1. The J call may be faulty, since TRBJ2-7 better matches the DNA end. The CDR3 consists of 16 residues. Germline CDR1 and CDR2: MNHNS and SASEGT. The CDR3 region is CASSEGPWTGGYEQYF. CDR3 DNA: TGTGCCAGCAGTGAAGGCCCCTGGACAGGGGGATACGAGCAGTACTTC.

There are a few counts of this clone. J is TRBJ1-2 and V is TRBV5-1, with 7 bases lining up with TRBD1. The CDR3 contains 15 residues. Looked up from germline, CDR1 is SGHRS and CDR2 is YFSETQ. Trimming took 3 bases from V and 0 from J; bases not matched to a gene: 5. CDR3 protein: CASSWEGTANYGYTF. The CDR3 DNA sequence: TGCGCCAGCAGCTGGGAGGGGACAGCTAACTATGGCTACACCTTC.

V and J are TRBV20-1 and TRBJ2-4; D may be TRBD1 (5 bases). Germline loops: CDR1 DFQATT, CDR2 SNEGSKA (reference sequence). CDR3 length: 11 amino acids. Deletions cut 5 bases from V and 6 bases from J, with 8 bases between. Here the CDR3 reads CSARDRNIQYF. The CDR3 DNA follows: TGCAGTGCTCGTGACAGAAACATTCAGTACTTC.

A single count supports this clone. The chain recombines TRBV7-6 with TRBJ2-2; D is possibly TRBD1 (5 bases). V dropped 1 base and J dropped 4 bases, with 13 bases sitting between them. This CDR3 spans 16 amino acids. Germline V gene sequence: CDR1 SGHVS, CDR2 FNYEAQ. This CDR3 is CASSLGAGSGTGELFF. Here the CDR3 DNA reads TGTGCCAGCAGCTTAGGGGCAGGGTCGGGCACCGGGGAGCTGTTTTTT.

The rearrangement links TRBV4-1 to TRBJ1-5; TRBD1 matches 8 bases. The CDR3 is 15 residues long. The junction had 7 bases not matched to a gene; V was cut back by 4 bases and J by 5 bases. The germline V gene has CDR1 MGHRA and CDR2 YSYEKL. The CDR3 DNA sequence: TGCGCCAGCAGCCCGATGGACAGGGACCATCAGCCCCAGCATTTT. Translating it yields CASSPMDRDHQPQHF.

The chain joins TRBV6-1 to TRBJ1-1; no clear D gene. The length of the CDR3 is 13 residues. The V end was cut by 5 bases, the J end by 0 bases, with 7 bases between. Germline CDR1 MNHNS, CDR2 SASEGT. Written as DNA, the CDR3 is TGTGCCAGCAGTCTTCAAATGAACACTGAAGCTTTCTTT. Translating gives CASSLQMNTEAFF.

In nucleotides, the CDR3 is TGCGCCAGCAGCCAAGATCGTCGGCAGTTAAACCCCCGTGAAGCTTTCTTT. Its translation is CASSQDRRQLNPREAFF. The V and J genes are TRBV4-1 and TRBJ1-1; no definite D call. The germline V and J ends were trimmed by 0 bases and 7 bases, with 21 bases remaining between them. The CDR3 totals 17 residues. Germline CDR1 is MGHRA and CDR2 is YSYEKL.

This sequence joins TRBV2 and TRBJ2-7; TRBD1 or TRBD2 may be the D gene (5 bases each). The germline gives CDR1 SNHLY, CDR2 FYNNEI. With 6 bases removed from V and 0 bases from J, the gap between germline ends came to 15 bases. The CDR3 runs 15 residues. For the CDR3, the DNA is TGTGCCAGCAGAATTGAGGGGCCTCTCTCCTACGAGCAGTACTTC. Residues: CASRIEGPLSYEQYF.